These 27 T cell receptor beta chains were sequenced from one sample in a study of cytomegalovirus exposure and HLA in healthy donors. Primers for the PCR totalled 60 Vbeta and 13 Jbeta. Sequencing used immunoSEQ multiplex PCR; TCRdb keeps in-frame clones, though not all of them. The sample yields about 120,000 clones, approximately 70% seen once. The sequenced material came from PBMCs. Every receptor here comes from a young man in good health and CMV-seropositive.

The chain links TRBV6-6 to TRBJ1-1, with D possibly matching TRBD1 (5 bases). The CDR3 covers 11 residues. Germline loops: CDR1 MNHNY, CDR2 SVGAGI (reference sequence). V lost 10 bases and J lost 10, with 16 bases in between. CDR3 region: CATTSGQRAFF. The CDR3 DNA reads as TGTGCCACCACCTCAGGGCAGAGAGCTTTCTTT.

The gene calls are TRBV29-1 and TRBJ1-1, with D possibly being TRBD1 (5 bases). CDR1 and CDR2 (germline): SQVTM, ANQGSEA. Trimming pared 7 bases from V and 3 bases from J, leaving 15 bases between. The CDR3 consists of 13 residues. CDR3 loop: CSGRGRVDTEAFF. CDR3 nucleotides: TGCAGCGGGAGGGGACGGGTGGACACTGAAGCTTTCTTT.

This chain joins TRBV5-1 and TRBJ2-3; tentatively, D is TRBD1 (5 bases). Trimming removed 5 bases from V and 0 bases from J, with 13 bases in between. The CDR3 contains 15 residues. Germline V gene lookup returns CDR1 SGHRS and CDR2 YFSETQ. CDR3 nucleotide sequence: TGCGCCAGCAGTCCCCCAGGGCCTAGCACAGATACGCAGTATTTT. Translating gives CASSPPGPSTDTQYF.

The rearrangement joins TRBV11-2 to TRBJ2-5; D possibly corresponds to TRBD1 (6 bases). Between the trimmed V and J ends, which lost 0 bases and 3 bases, there was a span of 11 bases. CDR1 is SGHAT, CDR2 FQNNGV, per germline. The CDR3 runs 15 residues. CDR3 coding DNA: TGTGCCAGCAGCTTAGATCTTAGGACAGAAGAGACCCAGTACTTC. Protein product: CASSLDLRTEETQYF.

The rearrangement links TRBV7-3 to TRBJ1-1; D might be TRBD1 (5 bases). The CDR3 extends over 15 amino acids. Trimming took off 1 base at V and 1 base at J, with 10 bases between the two ends. Germline-derived CDR1 and CDR2 are SGHTA and FQGTGA. CDR3 nucleotides: TGTGCCAGCAGCTTAAGTGGGGCAGAGAACACTGAAGCTTTCTTT. Its protein product is CASSLSGAENTEAFF.

The chain carries TRBV29-1 and TRBJ2-5; D perhaps matches TRBD1 (6 bases). The J call may be wrong; the DNA end is better matched by TRBJ2-7. CDR3 size: 14 residues. Germline V gives CDR1 SQVTM, CDR2 ANQGSEA. CDR3 nucleotides: TGCAGCGTTAGTGACAGGTTCCTATTCTACGAGCAGTACTTC. Translation: CSVSDRFLFYEQYF.

The chain has TRBV5-1 and TRBJ2-3; 8 nucleotides line up with TRBD1. V gave up 3 bases and J gave up 2 bases; unmatched junction bases: 8. Germline CDR1 reads SGHRS; CDR2 reads YFSETQ. The CDR3 totals 16 residues. CDR3 bases: TGCGCCAGCAGCTCGACCCGGGACAGGCTCACAGATACGCAGTATTTT. It yields the protein CASSSTRDRLTDTQYF. Complete variable domain (other parts from reference TRBV5-1 and TRBJ2-3): KAGVTQTPRYLIKTRGQQVTLSCSPISGHRSVSWYQQTPGQGLQFLFEYFSETQRNKGNFPGRFSGRQFSNSRSEMNVSTLELGDSALYLCASSSTRDRLTDTQYFGPGTRLTVL.

This chain joins TRBV18 and TRBJ1-3; no clear D. Germline values: CDR1 KGHSH, CDR2 LQKENI. This CDR3 comprises 15 residues. V lost 3 bases and J lost 2, with 11 bases in between. The CDR3 bases are TGTGCCAGCTCACCCCAAGATGTAGCTGGAAACACCATATATTTT. Protein: CASSPQDVAGNTIYF.

V gene TRBV6-5 combines with J gene TRBJ1-2; 9 nucleotides match TRBD1. The ends lost 6 bases at V and 7 bases at J; junction bases unmatched: 6. The CDR3 runs 13 residues. CDR1 and CDR2 (germline): MNHEY, SVGAGI. CDR3 in DNA: TGTGCCAGCAGCCCACAGGGGGCCTCTGGCTACACCTTC. Its translation is CASSPQGASGYTF.

The rearrangement uses TRBV9 and TRBJ2-7; D not certain. The V end was cut by 2 bases, the J end by 5 bases, with 14 bases between. The germline V gene encodes CDR1 SGDLS and CDR2 YYNGEE. The CDR3 runs 14 residues. This chain's CDR3 is CASSVGSISHEQYF. The CDR3 DNA reads as TGTGCCAGCAGCGTCGGGTCCATAAGCCACGAGCAGTACTTC. Full variable domain (outside the CDR3, taken from reference TRBV9 and TRBJ2-7): DSGVTQTPKHLITATGQRVTLRCSPRSGDLSVYWYQQSLDQGLQFLIQYYNGEERAKGNILERFSAQQFPDLHSELNLSSLELGDSALYFCASSVGSISHEQYFGPGTRLTVT.

With respect to this clone: Other DNA sequences in the same sample also yield this CDR3. The rearrangement joins TRBV4-1 to TRBJ1-1; D unresolved. The CDR3 is 11 amino acids. With 6 bases removed from V and 3 bases from J, the gap between germline ends came to 5 bases. Germline V CDR1 and CDR2: MGHRA, YSYEKL. In DNA form, the CDR3 reads TGCGCCAGCAGACGGGACACTGAAGCTTTCTTT. Translation: CASRRDTEAFF.

Regarding this clone: In the same sample, other DNA sequences code for this CDR3. CDR3 nucleotide sequence: TGCGCCAGCAGCCAAGAAGGGGGACGAGAGACCCAGTACTTC. The encoded protein is CASSQEGGRETQYF. The chain couples TRBV4-1 to TRBJ2-5; D may be TRBD1 (6 bases). Germline CDR1 is MGHRA and CDR2 is YSYEKL. The CDR3 is 14 amino acids. V was shortened by 0 bases and J by 4 bases, with 9 bases between the two germline ends.

This chain links TRBV5-4 with TRBJ2-5, with D perhaps TRBD2 (5 bases). The germline V gene has CDR1 SGHNT and CDR2 YYREEE (reference sequence). The CDR3 runs 13 residues. Trimming removed 2 bases from V and 5 bases from J, with 10 bases in between. CDR3 loop: CASSLRGPETQYF. CDR3 DNA sequence: TGTGCCAGCAGCTTACGAGGGCCGGAGACCCAGTACTTC. Together with reference TRBV5-4 and TRBJ2-5, the CDR3 gives the full variable domain: ETGVTQSPTHLIKTRGQQVTLRCSSQSGHNTVSWYQQALGQGPQFIFQYYREEENGRGNFPPRFSGLQFPNYSSELNVNALELDDSALYLCASSLRGPETQYFGPGTRLLVL.

This clone has just a few counts. J is TRBJ1-2 and V is TRBV29-1; 8 positions agree with TRBD1. The CDR3 runs 14 residues. The trim removed 2 bases at V and 8 bases at J, leaving 10 bases unmatched. The germline gives CDR1 SQVTM, CDR2 ANQGSEA. This chain's CDR3 is CSVERGQGERGYTF. CDR3 nucleotides: TGCAGCGTTGAAAGAGGACAGGGCGAGCGGGGCTACACCTTC.

The rearrangement joins TRBV2 to TRBJ2-2, with 9 nucleotides matching TRBD2. J gave up 5 bases and V 3 bases, and 10 bases lay outside the gene matches. The CDR3 is 17 amino acids. Germline lookup yields CDR1 SNHLY and CDR2 FYNNEI. The CDR3, as DNA: TGTGCCAGCAGTGAGCTCGCGGGAGGGCCGCGGACCGGGGAGCTGTTTTTT. This gives the protein CASSELAGGPRTGELFF.

The genes are TRBV11-3 and TRBJ2-1; 13 bases align to TRBD2. This CDR3 spans 18 amino acids. The V segment lost 5 bases and the J segment 3 bases; nucleotides outside the gene matches: 10. Germline-derived CDR1 and CDR2 are SGHNT and YENEEA. CDR3 DNA sequence: TGTGCCAGCAGCCTCGGGACTAGCGGGACGAGGCGCTACAATGAGCAGTTCTTC. It yields the protein CASSLGTSGTRRYNEQFF.

This rearrangement joins TRBV9 to TRBJ1-2, with 7 bases fitting TRBD1. The length of the CDR3 is 16 residues. The V segment lost 2 bases and the J segment 3 bases; nucleotides outside the gene matches: 10. Germline CDR1 is SGDLS and CDR2 is YYNGEE. The CDR3 DNA reads as TGTGCCAGCAGCGTGGCCTCGACAGGGACGTACTATGGCTACACCTTC. This encodes CASSVASTGTYYGYTF. Full variable domain (remainder filled in from reference TRBV9 and TRBJ1-2): DSGVTQTPKHLITATGQRVTLRCSPRSGDLSVYWYQQSLDQGLQFLIQYYNGEERAKGNILERFSAQQFPDLHSELNLSSLELGDSALYFCASSVASTGTYYGYTFGSGTRLTVV.

The chain carries TRBV6-6 and TRBJ1-5; D unclear. Trimming removed 2 bases from V and 0 bases from J, with 8 bases in between. The CDR3 runs to 15 residues. CDR1 is MNHNY and CDR2 is SVGAGI in the germline V gene (reference sequence). The CDR3 reads CASSYGRGSNQPQHF. The CDR3 nucleotides are TGTGCCAGCAGTTACGGGCGGGGTAGCAATCAGCCCCAGCATTTT.

This chain uses TRBV6-1 with TRBJ2-7; D might be TRBD1 (6 bases). The CDR3 sequence is 15 residues long. Germline CDR1 MNHNS, CDR2 SASEGT. The V and J ends lost 6 bases and 0 bases respectively, with 15 bases between them. CDR3 sequence reads: CASSRQDPPSYEQYV. For the CDR3, the DNA is TGTGCCAGCAGCAGACAGGACCCGCCCTCCTACGAGCAGTACGTC.

V and J are TRBV4-3 and TRBJ2-3, with 9 bases identical to TRBD1. This CDR3 is built from 16 residues. J lost 4 bases, V lost 1 base, and 6 bases had no gene match. In germline, CDR1 is LGHNA, CDR2 YSLEER. The CDR3 nucleotides are TGCGCCAGCAGCCAAGGGGGGACAGGGTTCGCAGATACGCAGTATTTT. Residues: CASSQGGTGFADTQYF.

The chain carries TRBV7-3 and TRBJ2-1; 7 bases match TRBD2. Germline CDR1 reads SGHTA; CDR2 reads FQGTGA. V lost 2 bases and J lost 1; bases outside the gene matches: 5. The CDR3 is 16 residues long. The CDR3 sequence: CASSLVPSGSYNEQFF. The CDR3 DNA follows: TGTGCCAGCAGCTTAGTTCCTAGCGGTTCCTACAATGAGCAGTTCTTC.

This sequence joins TRBV27 and TRBJ1-2, with D tentatively TRBD1 (5 bases). This CDR3 is 18 amino acids long. Trimming took off 6 bases at V and 1 base at J, with 24 bases between the two ends. Germline V CDR1 and CDR2: MNHEY, SMNVEV (reference sequence). DNA of the CDR3: TGTGCCAGCAGCTCTCTGGGGGGGGAAGGGAGAATTAACTATGGCTACACCTTC. It codes for CASSSLGGEGRINYGYTF.

This chain connects TRBV9 to TRBJ2-1; 11 bases align to TRBD2. After removal of 0 bases from V and 10 bases from J, the junction contained 12 bases not matched to a gene. This CDR3 is 17 amino acids long. CDR1 is SGDLS and CDR2 is YYNGEE in the germline V gene. The CDR3 coding sequence is TGTGCCAGCAGCGTAGCGTCGGTAGCGGGAGGGCCGAGAGAGCAGTTCTTC. Amino acids: CASSVASVAGGPREQFF.

This clone was seen a handful of times. The V and J genes are TRBV5-1 and TRBJ2-1, with 10 bases identical to TRBD1. The CDR3 is 15 amino acids. Germline V lookup: CDR1 SGHRS, CDR2 YFSETQ. The junction had 7 bases not matched to a gene; V was cut back by 4 bases and J by 6 bases. The CDR3 DNA reads as TGCGCCAGCAGCGCCGGGACAGGGGCCACCAATGAGCAGTTCTTC. It encodes CASSAGTGATNEQFF.

This chain joins TRBV5-8 and TRBJ1-4, with D unresolved. Trimming stripped 4 bases from V and 2 bases from J, with 15 bases between. Looked up from germline, CDR1 is SGHTS and CDR2 is YDEGEE. This CDR3 comprises 16 residues. The CDR3: CASSPPGSLTNEKLFF. CDR3 bases: TGTGCCAGCAGCCCCCCGGGATCTCTCACTAATGAAAAACTGTTTTTT.

The chain uses TRBV28 and TRBJ1-4; 9 bases are a match to TRBD1. Germline CDR1 is MDHEN and CDR2 is SYDVKM. The CDR3 is made up of 14 amino acids. V trimming: 6 bases; J trimming: 5 bases; junction bases outside the gene matches: 4. The CDR3 DNA sequence: TGTGCCAGCAGAACAGGGGGCGAGAATGAAAAACTGTTTTTT. This sequence encodes CASRTGGENEKLFF.

This chain joins TRBV28 and TRBJ2-3; D is undetermined. The germline gives CDR1 MDHEN, CDR2 SYDVKM. CDR3 length: 11 residues. Deletions cut 9 bases from V and 2 bases from J, with 6 bases between. CDR3 nucleotide sequence: TGTGCCAGTACGGTCACAGATACGCAGTATTTT. As protein: CASTVTDTQYF.